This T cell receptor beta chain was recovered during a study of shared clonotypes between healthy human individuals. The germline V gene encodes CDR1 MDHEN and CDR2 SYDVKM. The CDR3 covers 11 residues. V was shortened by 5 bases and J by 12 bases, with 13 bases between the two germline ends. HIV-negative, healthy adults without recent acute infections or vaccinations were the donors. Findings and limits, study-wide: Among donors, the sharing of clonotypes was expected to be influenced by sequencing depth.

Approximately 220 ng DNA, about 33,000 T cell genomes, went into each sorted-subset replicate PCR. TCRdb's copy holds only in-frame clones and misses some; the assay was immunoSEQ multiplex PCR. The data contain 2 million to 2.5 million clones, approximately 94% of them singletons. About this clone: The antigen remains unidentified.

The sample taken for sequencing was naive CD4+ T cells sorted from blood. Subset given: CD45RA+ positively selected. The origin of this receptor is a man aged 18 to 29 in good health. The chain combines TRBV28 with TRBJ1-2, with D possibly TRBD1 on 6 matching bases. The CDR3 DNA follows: TGTGCCAGCAGTCGCCCTCCAGGGGACACCTTC. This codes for CASSRPPGDTF.